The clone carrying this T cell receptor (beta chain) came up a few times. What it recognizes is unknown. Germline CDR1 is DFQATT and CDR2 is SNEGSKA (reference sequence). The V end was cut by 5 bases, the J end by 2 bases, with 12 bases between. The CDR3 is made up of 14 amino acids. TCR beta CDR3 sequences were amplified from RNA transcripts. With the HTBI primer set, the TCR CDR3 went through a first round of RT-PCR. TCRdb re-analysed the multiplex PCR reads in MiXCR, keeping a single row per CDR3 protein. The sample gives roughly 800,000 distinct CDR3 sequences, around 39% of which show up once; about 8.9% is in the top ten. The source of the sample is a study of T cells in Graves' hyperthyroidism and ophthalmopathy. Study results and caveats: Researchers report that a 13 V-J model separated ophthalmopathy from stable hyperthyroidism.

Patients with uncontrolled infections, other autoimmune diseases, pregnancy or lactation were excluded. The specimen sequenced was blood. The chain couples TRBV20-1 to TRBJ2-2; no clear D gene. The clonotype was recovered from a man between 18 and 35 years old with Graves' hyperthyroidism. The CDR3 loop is CSALEFDNTGELFF. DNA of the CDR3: TGCAGTGCTCTCGAATTCGACAACACCGGGGAGCTGTTTTTT.